These T cell receptor beta chains were read from a single sample in a study of blood T cell repertoires in COVID-19. Produced via immunoSEQ multiplex PCR; TCRdb's table is partial and in-frame only. Among 150,000 to 200,000 clones listed, just over 90% were seen once. The source material was peripheral blood. The source of these receptors is a man between 18 and 29 years old with acute or convalescent COVID-19. CDR3s include the opening cysteine and the closing phenylalanine or tryptophan. Fields, in order: clone size, V gene, D gene, J gene, CDR3 DNA, CDR3 protein. A D gene is named only where the DNA matches it firmly. Clone size is not always given. Where it is, it says once, few, many or a class for expanded clones.

.	TRBV25-1	TRBD1	TRBJ2-1	TGTGCCAGCAGTCATTGGACAGGGTCCTACAATGAGCAGTTCTTC	CASSHWTGSYNEQFF
.	TRBV27	.	TRBJ2-3	TGTGCCAGCACGGGTTTAGGAGGTCCCCCAGATACGCAGTATTTT	CASTGLGGPPDTQYF
.	TRBV6-6	TRBD1	TRBJ2-1	TGTGCCAGCACCGTCATGGACAGGATGGGGGAGCAGTTCTTC	CASTVMDRMGEQFF
.	TRBV7-9	.	TRBJ1-1	TGTGCCAGCAGCCCGGGAGGGACCATGAACACTGAAGCTTTCTTT	CASSPGGTMNTEAFF
.	TRBV2	.	TRBJ1-6	TGTGCCAGCAATTGGGAGAGCAATTCACCCCTCCACTTT	CASNWESNSPLHF
.	TRBV18	.	TRBJ1-1	TGTGCCAGCTCCCCACTGGCACAAAACACTGAAGCTTTCTTT	CASSPLAQNTEAFF
.	TRBV9	.	TRBJ1-3	TGTGCCAGCAGCGAACCGACCGGGACACCTGGAAACACCATATATTTT	CASSEPTGTPGNTIYF
once	TRBV5-1	TRBD2	TRBJ2-5	TGCGCCAGCAGCTTGAAGGCCCTGGGTCTAGCGGGGGACAGGGAGACCCAGTACTTC	CASSLKALGLAGDRETQYF
.	TRBV6-5	TRBD1	TRBJ1-6	TGTGCCAGCAGTTCCGGGACAGGGAATTCACCCCTCCACTTT	CASSSGTGNSPLHF
.	TRBV2	.	TRBJ2-7	TGTGCCAGCAGTCCCCGGGGGACGACCTACGAGCAGTACTTC	CASSPRGTTYEQYF
once	TRBV19	.	TRBJ1-3	TGTGCCAGTAGTATACAGGCGACAGAGGGAAACACCATATATTTT	CASSIQATEGNTIYF
.	TRBV27	.	TRBJ2-7	TGTGCCAGCAGTCGCCTTAACCCCCTGGCGGGGGCTAGCCCTTGGGAGCAGTACTTC	CASSRLNPLAGASPWEQYF
.	TRBV18	TRBD1	TRBJ2-7	TGTGCCAGCTCGGTTCTTACAGGGGGCGTAAAAACGGGCTACGAGCAGTACTTC	CASSVLTGGVKTGYEQYF
.	TRBV5-8	TRBD1	TRBJ1-1	TGTGCCAGCAGCTTGGGACAGGGAATTGAAGCTTTCTTT	CASSLGQGIEAFF
.	TRBV11-2	.	TRBJ2-3	TGTGCCAGCAGCTTAGGTATTAGCCCGTCTAGCACAGATACGCAGTATTTT	CASSLGISPSSTDTQYF
.	TRBV27	.	TRBJ1-1	TGTGCCAGCTCGTCCGAGACAGTGGGGACTGAAGCTTTCTTT	CASSSETVGTEAFF
.	TRBV2	TRBD1	TRBJ1-2	TGTGCCAGCAGTATCGACAGGGGAAGCGGCTACACCTTC	CASSIDRGSGYTF
few	TRBV5-6	.	TRBJ2-7	TGTGCCAGCAGCGGTCAGGCCTACTCCTACGAGCAGTACTTC	CASSGQAYSYEQYF
.	TRBV27	.	TRBJ2-2	TGTGCCAGCAGTTTAGAGGGAACCGGGGAGCTGTTTTTT	CASSLEGTGELFF
few	TRBV2	.	TRBJ2-3	TGTGCCAGCTACGGCCCTGGGCAGTCTGCAGATACGCAGTATTTT	CASYGPGQSADTQYF
.	TRBV29-1	TRBD1	TRBJ2-1	TGCAGCGTCGAGGGGGCGTTTCAGTACAATGAGCAGTTCTTC	CSVEGAFQYNEQFF
.	TRBV13	TRBD1	TRBJ1-2	TGTGCCAGCAGCTTAGACAGGGGGCGTTGGGACTATGGCTACACCTTC	CASSLDRGRWDYGYTF
.	TRBV24-1	.	TRBJ2-1	TGTGCCACCAGTGACCCCCCTGGAGAAGGCTACAATGAGCAGTTCTTC	CATSDPPGEGYNEQFF
.	TRBV2	.	TRBJ2-7	TGTGCCAGCAGTGAAAGTCAGGGGACCGTCGAGCAGTACTTC	CASSESQGTVEQYF
.	TRBV4-1	.	TRBJ1-5	TGCGCCAGCAGCCCCCGTGAAGGGAGATTGAGCAATCAGCCCCAGCATTTT	CASSPREGRLSNQPQHF
few	TRBV7-9	TRBD1	TRBJ1-1	TGTGCCAGCAGCTTAGTATGGACAGGGGGCAAGAGAACTGAAGCTTTCTTT	CASSLVWTGGKRTEAFF
.	TRBV20-1	.	TRBJ1-1	TGCAGTGCTACATACACTGAAGCTTTCTTT	CSATYTEAFF
.	TRBV5-1	.	TRBJ1-2	TGCGCCAGCAGCTTGGCCGTAGGGGCGAGTGGCTACACCTTC	CASSLAVGASGYTF